This T cell receptor beta chain was documented in a study of shared clonotypes between healthy human individuals. Deep-level settings were used for running the assay. Measured with immunoSEQ multiplex PCR; TCRdb has only the in-frame clones, and not every one. The sample includes about 1 million clones, around 76% of them seen just once. A note on this clone: What it binds is not known.

Naive CD4+ cells were CD45RA-selected; the remaining cells were memory. Germline V gene data show CDR1 as SGHTA and CDR2 as FQGNSA. V lost 5 bases to trimming and J lost 3 bases; unmatched junction nucleotides: 9. This CDR3 has 15 residues. Whole-study findings and limits: Clonotypes shared by all four donors outscored non-shared clonotypes in generation probability.

The V gene is TRBV7-2, the J gene TRBJ1-2, with 7 bases that match TRBD1. The TCR was taken from a man younger than 35 in good health. Material for sequencing was memory CD4+ T cells sorted from blood. Subset described: CD45RA-negative fraction. This chain's CDR3 is CASSPEGQGDYGYTF. The CDR3 DNA reads TGTGCCAGCAGCCCAGAGGGCCAGGGGGACTATGGCTACACCTTC.